This TCR beta chain was sequenced for a study of blood T cell repertoires in COVID-19. Sequencing was performed with immunoSEQ multiplex PCR; in TCRdb, only in-frame clones are kept and a portion is missing. The sample has some 190,000 clones; approximately 83% are singletons. CDR1 and CDR2 from the germline V gene are MNHNY and SVGAGI (reference sequence). The CDR3 runs 12 residues. V was pared by 0 bases and J by 8 bases, with 4 bases between. This clonotype was obtained from a man aged 55 to 70 with acute or convalescent COVID-19. The sequenced sample consisted of peripheral blood. The chain couples TRBV6-6 to TRBJ1-4; no clear D gene. CDR3 region: CASSYSREKLFF. The DNA of the CDR3 is TGTGCCAGCAGTTACTCCAGGGAAAAACTGTTTTTT.